This entry is about one T cell receptor beta chain. Its antigen remains unknown. This specimen comes from a study of identical twins. Study conclusions and caveats: Fewer insertions marked abundant cord blood beta clonotypes; young adult naive trended weakly, memory not at all. The authors drew conclusions from cross-sectional statistical analysis rather than following the same donors.

TCRdb re-analysed the 5' RACE reads in MiXCR, keeping a single row per CDR3 protein. The table lists 600,000 to 850,000 distinct CDR3 sequences, 15% to 20% of them singletons. The CDR3 consists of 15 residues. The V segment lost 6 bases and the J segment 6 bases; nucleotides outside the gene matches: 8. These data are also associated with another study on T cells expressing NK-cell markers. That study adds: A few of the donors also had these clonotypes leading their CD3+CD56-NKG2C+ fraction.

This chain uses TRBV12-3 or TRBV12-4 with TRBJ1-6; 7 nucleotides match TRBD1. Material: PBMCs. This TCR came from a woman younger than 35 in good health. The CDR3 region has the DNA TGTGCCAGCAGCCTCCAGAGGGGGCTTAATTCACCCCTCCACTTT. As protein: CASSLQRGLNSPLHF.